This note documents a single T cell receptor (beta chain) sequence. Its target antigen remains unknown. Base qualities are not provided; no much larger clone lies one nucleotide away. V gives up 3 bases and J gives up 2 bases, and the segment between their germline ends measures 8 bases. The CDR3 numbers 14 residues from cysteine through phenylalanine. Just the 42-base CDR3 DNA is kept, in frame starting at base 1. As encoded in the germline V gene (reference sequence), CDR1 is MNHEY while CDR2 is SMNVEV. Library prep was done by the immunoSEQ multiplex PCR assay. The multiplex PCR relied on a mix of 60 forward primers for TCR Vbeta segments and 13 reverse primers for TCR Jbeta segments. The CDR3 region of rearranged TCR beta genes was amplified from genomic DNA with a multiplex PCR assay. The amplified TCR beta libraries were sequenced on the Illumina HiSeq System as 87-base-pair reads. Concerning the study's data processing: Across the 500 to 850 repertoires, a later analysis counted 80 million or so unique TCR beta chains, 9.5 million to 13 million of which were shared by at least two donors. Raw reads were error-corrected and collapsed into unique sequences by a nearest-neighbor algorithm in which closely related sequences were merged to remove PCR and sequencing errors. Alignment of CDR3 sequences to IMGT reference sequences was used to assign V, D and J gene segments. For a sequence to be retained, at least a six-nucleotide match to both a V gene segment and a J gene segment was required. Rearrangements were called productive when the CDR3 lacked stop codons and stayed in frame with V and J; all others were non-productive. Following IMGT convention, CDR3 was defined as the stretch from the second conserved V-encoded cysteine up to the conserved J-encoded phenylalanine. The earlier analysis of fewer than 700 of the donors excluded sequences that lacked an unambiguous match to a single V gene segment. In an earlier analysis of about 590 of the donors, a V segment was called functional when productive rearrangements were above 56.7%, and segregating when the standard deviation between donors exceeded 5%. A statistical classification framework was built for diagnosing cytomegalovirus status from the catalog of TCR beta chain sequences. V and J gene assignment, in a later analysis, came from comparing TCR nucleotide sequences with IMGT/GENE-DB human TR gene sequences. The TCRdist pipeline was used in a later analysis to assign CDR3 sequences and most-parsimonious VDJ recombination scenarios. In a later analysis, every TCR beta chain was defined by the combination of its CDR3 amino acid sequence and its V-gene family, and reads without a unique V-gene family were dropped. As a way to deal with suspected cross-contamination and a sequencing artifact, a later analysis dropped 640 or so nucleotide sequences that were highly shared and had low generation probability. For each public chain, a later analysis derived a clonal expansion index from normalized ranks of inferred template counts within each repertoire. In a later analysis, generation probabilities were computed using a VDJ recombination model fitted to out-of-frame rearrangements, and the results were checked against IGoR. In a later analysis, TCR-TCR, TCR-HLA and TCR-CMV co-occurrence was scored with hypergeometric tests, and a repertoire-size bias correction was applied to TCR pairs. In a later analysis, false discovery rates were estimated by permuting HLA or CMV assignments 20 times. In a later analysis, co-occurring TCRs were grouped with DBSCAN, and TCRdist sequence similarity was added when clustering was performed within HLA-allele-positive subsets. Co-occurrence clustering excluded repertoires with fewer than 30,000 or more than 120,000 public chains, plus five with anomalous nucleotide sharing. The table was pulled from immuneACCESS by TCRdb, which kept in-frame rearrangements only. Such tables lose some clones; where checked, under half of the loss comes from unresolved V genes, and the rest has no known cause. That table gives V, J and clone size, and the DNA gave D and trimming. This sample holds fewer than 30,000 clones; approximately 62% were observed only once. Roughly 42% of the sample belongs to the ten largest clones.

This sample stems from a study of cytomegalovirus exposure and HLA in healthy donors (dated by TCRdb to about 2017). Describing the broader study: In an earlier analysis of 587 of the donors, less than 350 Gb of sequence data and 117 million unique TCR beta sequences from about 180 million T cells were reported. An early release that covered fewer than 800 HLA-typed donors contained 300 to 350 gigabases of sequencing data and tens of millions of unique TCR sequences. The genetic ancestry cluster associated with self-reported Caucasian donors included roughly four fifths of the roughly 400 genotyped donors. The study was designed to test whether signatures of past pathogen exposure could be identified by cataloging public T cell receptors. Using immunosequencing, the study profiled T cell repertoires from fewer than 850 subjects and related those repertoires to cytomegalovirus serostatus. Besides the first cohort of about 730 subjects, a separate validation cohort made up of some 110 different subjects was used. To predict cytomegalovirus infection status, the study combined high-throughput TCR immunosequencing, statistical association of individual TCRs with disease status, and machine learning. A later analysis re-examined previously published TCR beta repertoires from more than 600 donors and added high-resolution HLA genotyping to investigate patterns of TCR occurrence. The later analysis used no new phenotypic data to find candidate immune exposures, relying instead on TCR beta sequences and their occurrence across donors. An earlier analysis of approximately 500 of the donors applied high-throughput TCR beta sequencing to assess whether each TCR beta V gene segment acted as functional or pseudogenic. Donor age, sex, ethnicity and CMV serostatus were compiled together with the repertoire data. In a later genetic analysis, genome-wide SNP genotypes for about 55% of the roughly 700 donors were used, and that subset was treated as a discovery cohort. All discovery cohort repertoires had been generated on a single sequencing platform. Class I and class II HLA loci were covered by the typing at four-digit resolution. Typing coverage differed by locus: A, B, C, DRB1 and DQB1 were typed in roughly 629-640 donors, DQA1 in about 500, DPA1 in some 570, and DPB1 in 472. Roughly 5 DR-DQ haplotypes were treated as single units for association and clustering because of strong linkage in the cohort. On average, around 200,000 unique TCR beta nucleotide sequences were sequenced per donor among 350 to 400 genotyped donors of the cohort, with roughly 19% of those sequences being non-productive. General conclusions and limits of the study: In vitro tests confirmed that a few of the cytomegalovirus-associated TCR beta chains recognize cytomegalovirus antigens. An earlier analysis of approximately 590 of the donors showed that most TCR beta V segments appeared in productive rearrangements either about 90% or about 30% of the time, which broadly matched IMGT annotations. Because counts were too low, roughly 16 rarely observed V segments, including chromosome 9 orphons, were left out of the earlier analysis of approximately 500 of the donors. Linkage disequilibrium might explain the correlated functional status among segregating V segments, but an unknown experimental factor could not be ruled out. An association between a missense DCLRE1C variant and V-gene and J-gene trimming of TCR beta chains was found in a later genetic analysis and replicated in an independent cohort. The presence/absence analyses assumed that sequencing depth was roughly uniform across donors, and that assumption may not be true. Some IMGT-functional V segments, including TRBV6-2 and TRBV6-3, could not be distinguished by the 87-base-pair reads and were therefore excluded. A later analysis reported that several top co-occurrence clusters appeared linked to parvovirus B19, influenza, CMV and Epstein-Barr virus. Strong co-occurrence of HLA alleles, especially DR and DQ, made assigning TCR associations to individual alleles difficult. A cluster of highly shared sequence variants was judged likely to represent a technical artifact of the sequencing pipeline. The study gave a list of 150 to 200 TCR beta chains associated with cytomegalovirus. A later analysis associated 16,951 TCR beta sequences with specific HLA alleles at a false discovery rate of 0.05. Across donors, most TCR sequences were observed very rarely, whereas some public TCRs were present in many individuals. In a later analysis, most CMV-associated TCR beta chains were found to appear HLA-restricted, with HLA associations seemingly driven largely by CMV exposure. The only immune exposure information available for the cohort was CMV serostatus. Because HLA typing was unavailable for some donors at each locus, only the typed subset was used in association tests. A further reported finding was that TCR beta sequences accurately predicted the HLA-A and HLA-B alleles for most subjects in the first cohort. A later genetic analysis reported fewer N-insertions in productive TCRs among donors in an Asian-associated ancestry cluster than the roughly 720-donor mean. According to the authors, the approach could potentially be generalized to other disease states and immunological phenotypes. This cohort had only TCR beta chains sequenced, and the lack of alpha or paired-chain data limited which features could be detected. In a later analysis, HLA-associated TCR beta chains showed more clonal expansion and lower generation probabilities than non-associated chains that were equally common. The classifier was reported to diagnose cytomegalovirus status with high specificity and sensitivity in both the original cohort and the validation cohort. A later analysis found that TCR association rates varied across HLA loci, with DRB1 alleles showing the most associated TCRs and HLA-C alleles the fewest.

The cohort consisted of 666 healthy bone marrow donors. At the time of sampling, every cohort member was nominally healthy, though immune exposures that went unrecorded were likely present. The donor was CMV seropositive and belonged to the group of 250 to 350 seropositive cohort members. Every donor gave a peripheral blood sample, and the peripheral blood mononuclear cells from that sample were used for TCR beta sequencing. Genomic DNA was extracted from the blood cell samples with the Qiagen DNeasy Blood Extraction Kit. The receptor's source is a male donor in good health and CMV-seropositive. The chain is encoded by TRBV27 joined to TRBJ2-1; matching of 6 bases hints at TRBD2 as the D gene. Sequenced sample: PBMCs. The CDR3 is CASSLGLAYNEQFF. The nucleotide sequence is TGTGCCAGCAGTTTGGGACTTGCCTACAATGAGCAGTTCTTC.